This T cell receptor beta chain was sequenced during a study of blood T cell repertoires in COVID-19. CDR1 LGHDT and CDR2 YNNKEL come from the germline V gene (reference sequence). The CDR3 is made up of 16 amino acids. Trimming took 4 bases from V and 0 from J; bases not matched to a gene: 9. Data came from immunoSEQ multiplex PCR; TCRdb stores just in-frame clones and leaves some out. The sample holds nearly 50,000 clones, approximately 85% seen once. The sequence was collected from a human donor in a cohort sampled during active COVID-19. This sequence joins TRBV3-1 (or the pseudogene TRBV3-2) and TRBJ2-7; 7 bases line up with TRBD1. Sequencing was done on a sample of peripheral blood. As DNA, the CDR3 is TGTGCCAGCAGCCCCAGGGGGAGATACACCTCCTACGAGCAGTACTTC. Translation gives CASSPRGRYTSYEQYF.